This TCR beta chain emerged from a study of response to subunit inactivated influenza vaccine. Study results and limitations: Every seasonal influenza vaccination brings in few new T cells, the authors suggested.

V was clipped by 1 base and J by 2 bases; unmatched bases: 8. This CDR3 has 16 residues. Germline V gene data show CDR1 as SGHRS and CDR2 as YFSETQ. TCRdb ran MiXCR on the RT-PCR reads and lists one entry per CDR3 protein. The data hold roughly 460,000 distinct CDR3 sequences, with approximately 9.9% observed a single time. There are many counts of this clonotype. Its target is not known. The sequenced sample was PBMCs from blood, obtained roughly 46 days after vaccination. This sequence originates from a man between 45 and 60 years old who received an inactivated influenza vaccine. This chain uses TRBV5-1 with TRBJ2-7; 8 nucleotides line up with TRBD2. CDR3 DNA sequence: TGCGCCAGCAGCTTGCGGGGGGGCCGCGCCACCTACGAGCAGTACTTC. Translation: CASSLRGGRATYEQYF.